This paragraph reports one T cell receptor beta chain. These data are taken from a study of T cells in Graves' hyperthyroidism and ophthalmopathy. J gave up 6 bases and V 6 bases, and 11 bases lay outside the gene matches. The CDR3 runs 15 residues. Germline CDR1 and CDR2: MDHEN and SYDVKM. Using RNA transcripts as the source, TCR beta CDR3 regions were amplified. When the TCR CDR3 underwent first-round RT-PCR, the HTBI primer set was used. TCRdb passed the multiplex PCR reads through MiXCR, listing each CDR3 protein once. The profile shows about 560,000 distinct CDR3 sequences, approximately 14% of them singletons. Diagnoses used clinical symptoms, serum thyroxine and TRAb, thyroid ultrasound and orbital computed tomography.

J is TRBJ2-5 and V is TRBV28, with 9 bases lining up with TRBD1. Sequencing was carried out using blood. The clonotype originates from a woman younger than 45 with Graves' hyperthyroidism. CDR3 sequence (DNA): TGTGCCAGCAGGTTTAGGGGACAGGGATTAAAGACCCAGTACTTC. Its translation is CASRFRGQGLKTQYF.